This TCR beta chain stems from a study of chemoradiotherapy in HPV16-positive cancers (dated by TCRdb to between 2021 and 2022). Study-level background: Candidate HPV-specific T-cell clones and common TCR motifs were defined by functional T-cell assays performed on cells from a couple of HPV16-positive patients. The study asked whether T-cell immunity against the HPV oncoproteins E6 and E7 changes during chemoradiotherapy and whether it affects survival. The candidate HPV-specific TCRs and motifs were subsequently tracked in TCR repertoires obtained from 90 or so patients with HPV-related cancers.

The library was prepared using the immunoSEQ multiplex PCR assay. The table comes from immuneACCESS by way of TCRdb, which keeps in-frame sequences with V and J called. Part of the clones is missing from these tables; in studies checked, under half for an unresolved V gene and the rest for unknown reasons. The sample contains 5,500 to 8,000 clones, roughly nine tenths of them found a single time. The ten largest make up about 4% of the sample. On the study overall, not on this receptor specifically: In HPV16-positive patients, expansion of HPV-responsive T cells during chemoradiotherapy was found to be associated with improved recurrence-free survival. Expansion of candidate HPV-specific clones and E7-related TCR motifs was observed in the tumor microenvironment during treatment, whereas no such expansion was observed for non-HPV-specific T cells. The survival association was reported for HPV16-positive patients, and the functional definition of HPV-specific T cells was derived from only a couple of HPV16-positive patients.

Because repertoires were sampled repeatedly during chemoradiotherapy, clonal expansion in the tumor microenvironment could be followed. Via the germline V gene (reference sequence), CDR1 is GTSNPN and CDR2 SVGIG. The CDR3, from cysteine to phenylalanine, totals 13 residues. The CDR3 DNA has 39 bases and is translated from base 1. Between the V and J ends, shortened by 1 base and 3 bases respectively, the junction contains 6 bases. As to this clone: Its antigen has not been determined. Base-call qualities are not available, and no considerably larger clone is one nucleotide away.

The sequence was obtained from a human donor with HPV-associated anogenital cancer. The sample was gathered from a patient who underwent chemoradiotherapy. The chain joins TRBV30 to TRBJ2-2, with no confident D gene call. DNA sequence: TGTGCCTGGAGTGGGGCTTACACCGGGGAGCTGTTTTTT. It is translated as CAWSGAYTGELFF.